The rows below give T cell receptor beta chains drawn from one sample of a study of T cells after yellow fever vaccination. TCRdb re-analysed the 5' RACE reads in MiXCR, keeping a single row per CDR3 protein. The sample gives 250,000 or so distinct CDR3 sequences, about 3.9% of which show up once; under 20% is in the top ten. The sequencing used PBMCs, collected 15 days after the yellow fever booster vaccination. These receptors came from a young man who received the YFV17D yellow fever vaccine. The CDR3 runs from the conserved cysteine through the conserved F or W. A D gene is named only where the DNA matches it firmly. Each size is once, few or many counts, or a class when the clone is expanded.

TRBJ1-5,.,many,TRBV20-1,CSASGGTGSNQPQHF,TGCAGTGCTAGTGGGGGCACGGGTAGCAATCAGCCCCAGCATTTT
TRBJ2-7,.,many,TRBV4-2,CASSQDDSPYEQYF,TGTGCCAGCAGCCAAGACGACAGTCCCTACGAGCAGTACTTC
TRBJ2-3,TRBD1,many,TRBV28,CASSLMRGPSTDTQYF,TGTGCCAGCAGTTTAATGAGGGGGCCTAGCACAGATACGCAGTATTTT
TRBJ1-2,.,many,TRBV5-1,CASSFRQSGGGYTF,TGCGCCAGCAGCTTTCGACAGTCCGGAGGGGGCTACACCTTC
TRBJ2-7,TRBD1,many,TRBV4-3,CASSQGARGPYEQYF,TGCGCCAGCAGCCAAGGGGCCAGGGGGCCATACGAGCAGTACTTC
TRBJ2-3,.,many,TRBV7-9,CASSPRVVPNTDTQYF,TGTGCCAGCAGCCCCCGAGTTGTCCCGAACACAGATACGCAGTATTTT
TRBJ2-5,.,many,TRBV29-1,CSVVQYQETQYF,TGCAGCGTTGTACAGTACCAAGAGACCCAGTACTTC
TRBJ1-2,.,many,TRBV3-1,CASSQQGLVGYTF,TGTGCCAGCAGCCAGCAGGGGTTGGTCGGCTACACCTTC
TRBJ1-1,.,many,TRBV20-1,CSATDQGALNTEAFF,TGCAGTGCTACCGATCAAGGGGCCCTGAACACTGAAGCTTTCTTT
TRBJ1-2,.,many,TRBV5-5,CASSFGATVLYGYTF,TGTGCCAGCAGCTTCGGGGCGACAGTACTTTATGGCTACACCTTC
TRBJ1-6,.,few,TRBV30,CAWSVENSYNSPLHF,TGTGCCTGGAGTGTGGAAAACTCCTATAATTCACCCCTCCACTTT
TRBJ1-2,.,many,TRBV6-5,CASIPRRRGGGYTF,TGTGCCAGCATCCCCCGACGTCGAGGGGGTGGCTACACCTTC
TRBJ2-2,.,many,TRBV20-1,CSARDRRGLGGELFF,TGCAGTGCTAGAGATCGGCGGGGGCTAGGCGGGGAGCTGTTTTTT
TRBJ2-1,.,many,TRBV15,CATSRRPLVNEQFF,TGTGCCACCAGCAGGCGGCCACTAGTCAATGAGCAGTTCTTC
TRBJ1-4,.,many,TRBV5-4,CASSSRSRGNEKLFF,TGTGCCAGCAGCTCCCGGAGTAGGGGAAATGAAAAACTGTTTTTT
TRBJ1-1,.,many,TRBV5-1,CASSLAGANTEAFF,TGCGCCAGCAGCTTGGCCGGGGCGAACACTGAAGCTTTCTTT
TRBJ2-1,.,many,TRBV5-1,CASSLAETYNEQFF,TGCGCCAGCAGCTTGGCCGAGACCTACAATGAGCAGTTCTTC